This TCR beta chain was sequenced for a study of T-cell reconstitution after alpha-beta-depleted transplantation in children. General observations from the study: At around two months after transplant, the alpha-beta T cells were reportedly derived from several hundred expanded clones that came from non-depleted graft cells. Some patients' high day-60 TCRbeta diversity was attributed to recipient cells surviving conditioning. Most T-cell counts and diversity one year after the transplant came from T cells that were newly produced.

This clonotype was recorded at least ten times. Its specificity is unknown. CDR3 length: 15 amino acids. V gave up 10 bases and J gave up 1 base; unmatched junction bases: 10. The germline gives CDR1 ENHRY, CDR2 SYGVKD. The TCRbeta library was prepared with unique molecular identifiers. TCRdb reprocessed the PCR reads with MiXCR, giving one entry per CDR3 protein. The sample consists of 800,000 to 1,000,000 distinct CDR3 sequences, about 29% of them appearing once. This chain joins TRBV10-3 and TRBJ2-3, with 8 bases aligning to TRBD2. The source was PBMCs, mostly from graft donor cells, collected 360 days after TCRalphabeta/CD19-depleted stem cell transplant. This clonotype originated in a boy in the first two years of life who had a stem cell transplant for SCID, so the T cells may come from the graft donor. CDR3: CASRPNSGGTDTQYF. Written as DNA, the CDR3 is TGTGCCAGCCGTCCTAATAGCGGGGGCACAGATACGCAGTATTTT.